Below are 10 T cell receptor beta chains sequenced from a single sample in a study of OX40 agonist ivuxolimab in advanced cancers. Here immunoSEQ multiplex PCR was the method, and the copy in TCRdb shows in-frame clones only, minus some. Of fewer than 35,000 clones listed, around nine tenths are singletons. The starting material was CD4+ or CD8+ T cells sorted from blood, obtained in a trial of the OX40 agonist ivuxolimab. These TCRs come from an adult with an advanced solid tumor such as melanoma, head and neck, liver or kidney cancer.

The gene calls are TRBV2 and TRBJ1-1; TRBD1 agrees at 10 bases. The CDR3 extends over 14 amino acids. V lost 6 bases, J lost 5 bases, and 6 bases stayed unmatched. CDR1 is SNHLY and CDR2 is FYNNEI in the germline V gene. The chain's CDR3 is CASREGQGWTEAFF. CDR3 sequence (DNA): TGTGCCAGCAGGGAGGGACAGGGGTGGACTGAAGCTTTCTTT.

This chain uses TRBV6-6 with TRBJ2-2; D not resolved. Germline V CDR1 and CDR2: MNHNY, SVGAGI (reference sequence). Trimming pared 6 bases from V and 0 bases from J, leaving 11 bases between. The CDR3 contains 15 residues. This CDR3 is CASSSLRANTGELFF. The CDR3 DNA reads TGTGCCAGCAGCTCCCTCCGGGCGAACACCGGGGAGCTGTTTTTT.

The rearrangement joins TRBV18 to TRBJ2-7; D gene unclear. V was trimmed by 10 bases and J by 0 bases, leaving 10 bases between them. Germline lookup yields CDR1 KGHSH and CDR2 LQKENI. CDR3 length: 12 amino acids. CDR3 loop: CATEGDSYEQYF. The CDR3 DNA follows: TGTGCCACCGAAGGTGACTCCTACGAGCAGTACTTC.

The chain has TRBV19 and TRBJ2-7; 9 nucleotides match TRBD2. The CDR3 has 16 amino acids. V shed 3 bases, J shed 4 bases, and the junction held 10 bases outside the gene matches. Germline CDR1 and CDR2: LNHDA and SQIVND (reference sequence). Here the CDR3 reads CASSISPSGKGYEQYF. Written as DNA, the CDR3 is TGTGCCAGTAGTATTAGTCCTAGCGGGAAAGGGTACGAGCAGTACTTC.

The chain carries TRBV11-2 and TRBJ1-3; D ambiguous. The V and J ends lost 7 bases and 0 bases respectively, with 13 bases between them. CDR3 length: 15 residues. Germline loops: CDR1 SGHAT, CDR2 FQNNGV. As DNA, the CDR3 is TGTGCCAGCACACCCGCTGTCTACTCTGGAAACACCATATATTTT. It specifies CASTPAVYSGNTIYF.

The chain combines TRBV5-1 with TRBJ2-7, with D maybe TRBD2 (5 bases). The germline gives CDR1 SGHRS, CDR2 YFSETQ. This CDR3 is 13 amino acids long. Trimming took off 2 bases at V and 2 bases at J, with 8 bases between the two ends. DNA of the CDR3: TGCGCCAGCAGCTTTGGAGGCACCTACGAGCAGTACTTC. Translated: CASSFGGTYEQYF.

The genes are TRBV2 and TRBJ2-7; D assignment may be TRBD1 or TRBD2 (5 bases each). The CDR3 contains 13 residues. Looked up from germline, CDR1 is SNHLY and CDR2 is FYNNEI. V was shortened by 7 bases and J by 2 bases, with 12 bases between the two germline ends. CDR3 nucleotides: TGTGCCAGCATAGGGGACGCGACCTACGAGCAGTACTTC. The encoded protein is CASIGDATYEQYF.

The chain carries TRBV27 and TRBJ2-5, with D perhaps matching TRBD1 (5 bases). The CDR3 runs 10 residues. V lost 11 bases to trimming and J lost 2 bases, with 6 bases between them. The germline V gene encodes CDR1 MNHEY and CDR2 SMNVEV (reference sequence). CDR3 DNA: TGTGCCGACAGTCAAGAGACCCAGTACTTC. Protein: CADSQETQYF.

This clone was detected a few times. The rearrangement joins TRBV30 to TRBJ1-1; 7 bases map to TRBD1. CDR1 is GTSNPN and CDR2 is SVGIG in the germline V gene (reference sequence). With V trimmed by 4 bases and J by 0 bases, 8 bases remained unmatched. The CDR3 has 15 residues. Written as DNA, the CDR3 is TGTGCCTGGACAAAGGGGGCCGGGGTGAACACTGAAGCTTTCTTT. This codes for CAWTKGAGVNTEAFF.

V and J are TRBV28 and TRBJ1-5; D unresolved. This CDR3 contains 15 residues. Trimming took off 3 bases at V and 4 bases at J, with 13 bases between the two ends. The germline gives CDR1 MDHEN, CDR2 SYDVKM. CDR3 loop: CASSFWGARNQPQHF. The DNA of the CDR3 is TGTGCCAGCAGTTTTTGGGGTGCGAGGAATCAGCCCCAGCATTTT.